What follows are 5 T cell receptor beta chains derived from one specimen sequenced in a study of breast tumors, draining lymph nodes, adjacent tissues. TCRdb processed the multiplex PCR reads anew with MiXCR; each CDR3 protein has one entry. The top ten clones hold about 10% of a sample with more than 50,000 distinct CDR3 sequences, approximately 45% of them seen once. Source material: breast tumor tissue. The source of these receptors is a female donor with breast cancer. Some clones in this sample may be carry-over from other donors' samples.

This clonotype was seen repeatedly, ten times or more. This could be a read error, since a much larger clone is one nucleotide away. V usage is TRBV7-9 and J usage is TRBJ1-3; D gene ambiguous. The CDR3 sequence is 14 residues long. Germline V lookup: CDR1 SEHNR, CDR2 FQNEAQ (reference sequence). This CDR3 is CASSSRGSGSTIYF. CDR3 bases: TGTGCCAGCAGCTCTCGGGGTTCTGGAAGCACCATATATTTT.

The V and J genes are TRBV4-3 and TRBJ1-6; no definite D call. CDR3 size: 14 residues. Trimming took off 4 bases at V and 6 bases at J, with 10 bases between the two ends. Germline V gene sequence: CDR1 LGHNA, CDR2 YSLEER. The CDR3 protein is CASSLMALNSPLHF. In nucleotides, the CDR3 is TGCGCCAGCAGCCTTATGGCCCTTAATTCACCCCTCCACTTT.

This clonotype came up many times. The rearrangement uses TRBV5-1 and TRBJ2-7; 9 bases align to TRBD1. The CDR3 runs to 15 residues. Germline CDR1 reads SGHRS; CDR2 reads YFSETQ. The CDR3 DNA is TGCGTGACCGCCACCGGGACAGGGCCCACCTACGAGCAGTACTTC. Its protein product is CVTATGTGPTYEQYF.

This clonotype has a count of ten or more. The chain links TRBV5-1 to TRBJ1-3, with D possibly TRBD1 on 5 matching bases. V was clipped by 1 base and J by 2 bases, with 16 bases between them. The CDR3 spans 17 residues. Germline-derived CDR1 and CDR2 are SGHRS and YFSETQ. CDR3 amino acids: CASSLRARVPTGNTIYF. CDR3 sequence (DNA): TGCGCCAGCAGCTTGAGGGCCAGGGTACCCACTGGAAACACCATATATTTT. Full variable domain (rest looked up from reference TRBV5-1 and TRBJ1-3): KAGVTQTPRYLIKTRGQQVTLSCSPISGHRSVSWYQQTPGQGLQFLFEYFSETQRNKGNFPGRFSGRQFSNSRSEMNVSTLELGDSALYLCASSLRARVPTGNTIYFGEGSWLTVV.

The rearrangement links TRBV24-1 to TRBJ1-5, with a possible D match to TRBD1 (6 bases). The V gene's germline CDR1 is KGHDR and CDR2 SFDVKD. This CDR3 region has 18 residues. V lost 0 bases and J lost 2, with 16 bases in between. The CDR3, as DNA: TGTGCCACCAGTGATTTGAGGACAGCCAACGGTGGCAATCAGCCCCAGCATTTT. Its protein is CATSDLRTANGGNQPQHF.